This TCR beta chain came from a study of regulatory and conventional T cells in RAG deficiency. Germline V gene lookup returns CDR1 MGHRA and CDR2 YSYEKL. Trimming cost V 1 base and J 8 bases, with 8 bases left between them. The CDR3 runs 13 residues. Using immunoSEQ multiplex PCR, the repertoire was profiled, and TCRdb retains in-frame clones only, with some absent. The sample lists 34,000 or so clones, approximately 89% occurring once. These data were likewise used in another study, on regulatory T cells. This second study says: Primers: 52 TRBV forward and 13 TRBJ reverse.

This rearrangement joins TRBV4-1 to TRBJ1-4; D remains ambiguous. Sequencing was carried out using CD8+ T cells sorted from blood. This sequence originates from a human donor in good health. This chain's CDR3 is CASSQVRREKLFF. CDR3 DNA sequence: TGCGCCAGCAGCCAAGTCCGAAGGGAAAAACTGTTTTTT.